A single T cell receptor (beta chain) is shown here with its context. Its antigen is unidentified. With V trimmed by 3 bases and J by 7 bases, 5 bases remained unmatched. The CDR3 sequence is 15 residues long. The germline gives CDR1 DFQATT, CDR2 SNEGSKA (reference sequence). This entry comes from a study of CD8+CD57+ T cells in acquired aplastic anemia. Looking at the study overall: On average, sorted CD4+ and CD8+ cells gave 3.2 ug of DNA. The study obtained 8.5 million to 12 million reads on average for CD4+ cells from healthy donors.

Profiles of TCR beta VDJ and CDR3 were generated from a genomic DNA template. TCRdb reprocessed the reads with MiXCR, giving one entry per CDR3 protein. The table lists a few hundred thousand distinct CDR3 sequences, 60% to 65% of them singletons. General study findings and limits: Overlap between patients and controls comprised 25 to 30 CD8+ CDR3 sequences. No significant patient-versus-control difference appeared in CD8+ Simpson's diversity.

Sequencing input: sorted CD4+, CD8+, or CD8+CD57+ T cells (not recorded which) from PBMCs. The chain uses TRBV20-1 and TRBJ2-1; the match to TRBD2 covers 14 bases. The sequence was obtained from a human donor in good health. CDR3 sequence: CSARGTSGSVNEQFF. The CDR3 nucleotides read TGCAGTGCTAGGGGGACTAGCGGGAGTGTGAATGAGCAGTTCTTC.